The 27 T cell receptor beta chains reported below all come from one sample, sequenced in a study of metastatic and nonmetastatic thyroid tumors. TCRdb reanalyzed the PCR reads via MiXCR. The sample has just over 70,000 clones; roughly 18% are singletons. The entire patient cohort was treatment-naive prior to thyroid surgery. Sequenced sample: blood. The receptors derive from a female donor with papillary thyroid cancer or a benign thyroid nodule (not recorded which). Some clones in this sample may be carry-over from other donors' samples.

In its sample, this clone was seen many times. The genes are TRBV5-1 and TRBJ1-1; D may be TRBD1 (6 bases). This CDR3 comprises 18 residues. Trimming took 0 bases from V and 0 from J, leaving 18 bases between them. Germline values: CDR1 SGHRS, CDR2 YFSETQ. The CDR3 sequence: CASSLAGTFGRMNTEAFF. The CDR3 nucleotides read TGCGCCAGCAGCTTGGCGGGGACATTTGGGCGCATGAACACTGAAGCTTTCTTT.

This clone was counted ten times or more. J is TRBJ2-1 and V is TRBV2; D call uncertain. CDR1 and CDR2 from the germline V gene are SNHLY and FYNNEI. The CDR3 is 10 amino acids. Trimming cost V 6 bases and J 7 bases, with 4 bases left between them. CDR3 coding DNA: TGTGCCAGCAGAGGGAATGAGCAGTTCTTC. Translated: CASRGNEQFF.

This clone was seen many times. J is TRBJ2-2 and V is TRBV9; 7 bases are a match to TRBD2. The CDR3 runs 18 residues. V shed 4 bases, J shed 4 bases, and the junction held 16 bases outside the gene matches. The germline gives CDR1 SGDLS, CDR2 YYNGEE. The CDR3 here is CASSTPGEGRSSTGELFF. The CDR3 DNA reads as TGTGCCAGCAGCACCCCCGGGGAGGGTCGCTCATCCACCGGGGAGCTGTTTTTT.

This clone was seen many times. This chain connects TRBV18 to TRBJ2-3; D may be TRBD1 or TRBD2 (5 bases each). Germline lookup yields CDR1 KGHSH and CDR2 LQKENI. This CDR3 is built from 17 residues. Trimming took off 1 base at V and 1 base at J, with 15 bases between the two ends. The CDR3 nucleotides are TGTGCCAGCTCACCACTCTTGGGCTTGGGGGGCACAGATACGCAGTATTTT. Its protein is CASSPLLGLGGTDTQYF.

V gene TRBV30 combines with J gene TRBJ1-2, with a weak D call TRBD1 (6 bases). The CDR3 has 12 amino acids. Germline CDR1 and CDR2: GTSNPN and SVGIG (reference sequence). V dropped 0 bases and J dropped 12 bases, with 14 bases sitting between them. The CDR3 loop reads CAWSVVGQRNTF. The CDR3 region has the DNA TGTGCCTGGAGTGTTGTTGGACAGCGAAACACCTTC.

Many counts were recorded for this clone. This chain connects TRBV20-1 to TRBJ2-3; TRBD2 might be the D (5 bases). There are 13 residues in the CDR3. The germline V gene has CDR1 DFQATT and CDR2 SNEGSKA (reference sequence). The V end lost 1 base, the J end lost 3 bases, and 8 bases lay between the germline ends. Here the CDR3 DNA reads TGCAGTGCTAGAGGCCTAGCTACAGATACGCAGTATTTT. Amino acids: CSARGLATDTQYF.

This clone was recorded at least ten times. The J gene is TRBJ2-1, the V gene TRBV5-1; the match to TRBD2 covers 12 bases. CDR1 SGHRS and CDR2 YFSETQ come from the germline V gene. V trimming: 5 bases; J trimming: 4 bases; junction bases outside the gene matches: 4. The CDR3 runs to 15 residues. The CDR3, as DNA: TGCGCCAGCAGGACTAGCGGGAGCCCTTACAATGAGCAGTTCTTC. It translates to CASRTSGSPYNEQFF. The full variable domain, in which reference TRBV5-1 and TRBJ2-1 provide the parts outside the CDR3, is KAGVTQTPRYLIKTRGQQVTLSCSPISGHRSVSWYQQTPGQGLQFLFEYFSETQRNKGNFPGRFSGRQFSNSRSEMNVSTLELGDSALYLCASRTSGSPYNEQFFGPGTRLTVL.

This clone was detected many times. This rearrangement joins TRBV3-1 to TRBJ1-6; D might be TRBD1 (6 bases). Per the germline V gene, CDR1 is LGHDT and CDR2 is YNNKEL (reference sequence). The CDR3 is made up of 15 amino acids. Trimming took off 2 bases at V and 10 bases at J, with 15 bases between the two ends. In DNA form, the CDR3 reads TGTGCCAGCAGCCAACGTGAGGGGGGGGGATCACCCCTCCACTTT. This sequence encodes CASSQREGGGSPLHF.

This clone was observed at least ten times. J is TRBJ2-3 and V is TRBV4-1, with 12 positions matching TRBD2. Trimming at V came to 0 bases and at J to 5 bases, leaving 6 bases not matched to a gene. The CDR3 totals 17 residues. Looked up from germline, CDR1 is MGHRA and CDR2 is YSYEKL. CDR3 DNA: TGCGCCAGCAGCCAAGACCTAGCGGGAGGGCCGGAAGATACGCAGTATTTT. This codes for CASSQDLAGGPEDTQYF.

The V and J genes are TRBV28 and TRBJ1-3, with TRBD1 matching over 7 bases. The CDR3 extends over 13 amino acids. Germline V gives CDR1 MDHEN, CDR2 SYDVKM. Losses at the gene ends were 11 bases for V and 1 base for J; bases not matched to a gene: 5. The CDR3 nucleotides are TGTGCCCACGGACAGGTATCTGGAAACACCATATATTTT. Translation: CAHGQVSGNTIYF.

About this clone itself: Additional DNA sequences in this sample encode the identical CDR3. The V and J genes are TRBV5-1 and TRBJ2-7, with 7 bases lining up with TRBD2. V dropped 3 bases and J dropped 2; count of bases not matched to a gene: 8. Germline CDR1 and CDR2: SGHRS and YFSETQ. The CDR3 is made up of 15 amino acids. The CDR3 nucleotides are TGCGCCAGCAGCTCTCCCGGACTAGGTACCTACGAGCAGTACTTC. It codes for CASSSPGLGTYEQYF.

This clone has ten or more counts. The rearrangement joins TRBV6-1 to TRBJ2-1, with TRBD1 matching over 10 bases. In germline, CDR1 is MNHNS, CDR2 SASEGT. The CDR3 spans 15 residues. V shed 6 bases and J 4 bases; nucleotides not matched to a gene: 6. The CDR3 is CASRRGQGMYNEQFF. CDR3 DNA sequence: TGTGCCAGCAGGCGGGGACAGGGGATGTACAATGAGCAGTTCTTC.

The gene calls are TRBV11-2 and TRBJ2-1; 7 nucleotides line up with TRBD2. Germline CDR1 and CDR2: SGHAT and FQNNGV. The CDR3 is 15 residues long. The trim removed 0 bases at V and 3 bases at J, leaving 2 bases unmatched. The CDR3 protein is CASSLDRGGYNEQFF. DNA for the CDR3: TGTGCCAGCAGCTTAGATCGCGGGGGCTACAATGAGCAGTTCTTC. The variable domain in full, completed from reference TRBV11-2 and TRBJ2-1, reads EAGVAQSPRYKIIEKRQSVAFWCNPISGHATLYWYQQILGQGPKLLIQFQNNGVVDDSQLPKDRFSAERLKGVDSTLKIQPAKLEDSAVYLCASSLDRGGYNEQFFGPGTRLTVL.

On this clone: Since a much larger clone is just one base distant, this may be a read error. This chain connects TRBV6-1 to TRBJ2-3; a weak D match, TRBD1 (5 bases). Germline values: CDR1 MNHNS, CDR2 SASEGT. The CDR3 is 13 amino acids. The V end lost 7 bases, the J end lost 6 bases, and 14 bases lay between the germline ends. This chain's CDR3 is CASISGLWDTQYF. Here the CDR3 DNA reads TGTGCCAGCATCTCAGGGTTATGGGATACGCAGTATTTT.

The sample holds a few counts of this clone. The chain is built from TRBV7-2 and TRBJ2-2; a possible D gene is TRBD1 (6 bases). The CDR3 has 16 residues. Trimming took 3 bases from V and 2 from J, leaving 13 bases between them. CDR1 and CDR2 from the germline V gene are SGHTA and FQGNSA. The CDR3 bases are TGTGCCAGCAGCTTGCGACAGGTTTTAAACACCGGGGAGCTGTTTTTT. This codes for CASSLRQVLNTGELFF.

This clone was counted at least ten times. The chain combines TRBV5-8 with TRBJ2-7; a weak D match, TRBD1 (6 bases). CDR3 size: 15 residues. Germline lookup yields CDR1 SGHTS and CDR2 YDEGEE. The V end was cut by 3 bases, the J end by 2 bases, with 15 bases between. CDR3 sequence: CASSSAPRGPYEQYF. CDR3 DNA: TGTGCCAGCAGCTCGGCCCCCAGGGGCCCCTACGAGCAGTACTTC.

This clone was counted ten times or more. The V call is TRBV29-1, the J call TRBJ2-2; the D is unclear. Trimming removed 7 bases at V and 0 bases at J, with 12 bases between. The CDR3 contains 14 residues. Per germline, CDR1 SQVTM and CDR2 ANQGSEA. In DNA, the CDR3 is TGCAGCGGTTACAGTTTTCCGAACACCGGGGAGCTGTTTTTT. Translated: CSGYSFPNTGELFF.

This clone has a count of ten or more. The chain couples TRBV7-9 to TRBJ2-1; 9 bases align to TRBD2. V was clipped by 5 bases and J by 12 bases; unmatched bases: 14. This CDR3 spans 15 amino acids. Germline V gives CDR1 SEHNR, CDR2 FQNEAQ (reference sequence). The CDR3 here is CASSQDPGLATRQFF. The DNA for the CDR3 is TGTGCCAGCAGCCAGGATCCGGGACTAGCCACACGGCAGTTCTTC.

J is TRBJ1-2 and V is TRBV4-3; no definite D call. The CDR3 has 14 amino acids. Looked up from germline, CDR1 is LGHNA and CDR2 is YSLEER. V gave up 0 bases and J gave up 8 bases, with 13 bases separating them. CDR3 in amino acids: CASSQEKGRVGYTF. CDR3 bases: TGCGCCAGCAGCCAAGAAAAAGGGAGGGTAGGCTACACCTTC.

The gene calls are TRBV4-2 and TRBJ2-7; weak D call: TRBD2 (6 bases). CDR1 and CDR2 from the germline V gene are LGHNA and YNFKEQ. Trimming cost V 0 bases and J 1 base, with 13 bases left between them. The CDR3 has 16 amino acids. The CDR3 loop is CASSQDPGGISYEQYF. The DNA of the CDR3 is TGTGCCAGCAGCCAAGACCCCGGCGGGATATCCTACGAGCAGTACTTC.

This clone has ten or more counts. The chain has TRBV6-2 or TRBV6-3 and TRBJ2-2; 7 bases fit TRBD2. CDR3 length equals 16 residues. After removal of 6 bases from V and 5 bases from J, the junction contained 12 bases not matched to a gene. Germline V gene lookup returns CDR1 MNHEY and CDR2 SVGEGT. In nucleotides, the CDR3 is TGTGCCAGCAGCCGGGGGGTACAGTGGGGAACCGGGGAGCTGTTTTTT. Translating gives CASSRGVQWGTGELFF.

In this sample, this clone turned up many times. The chain is built from TRBV6-2 or TRBV6-3 and TRBJ1-2; TRBD1 matches 7 bases. Germline lookup yields CDR1 MNHEY and CDR2 SVGEGT. Unmatched junction bases numbered 24, after V lost 11 bases and J lost 0 bases. The CDR3 spans 19 residues. The CDR3 spells CAPTDRRDRGRVPNYGYTF. The CDR3, as DNA: TGTGCCCCCACGGATAGGAGGGACAGAGGACGGGTCCCTAACTATGGCTACACCTTC.

This clone came up a few times. V is TRBV12-3 or TRBV12-4 and J is TRBJ2-5, with D unclear. Trimming took 5 bases from V and 4 from J, leaving 11 bases between them. The CDR3 contains 13 residues. Here the CDR3 DNA reads TGTGCCAGCAGTCCTAGTGGCGCAGAGACCCAGTACTTC. Translating gives CASSPSGAETQYF.

This clone was picked up many times. V and J are TRBV10-3 and TRBJ1-2; D not resolved. Trimming pared 10 bases from V and 1 base from J, leaving 13 bases between. Germline CDR1 and CDR2: ENHRY and SYGVKD. This CDR3 region has 13 residues. The CDR3 region is CATRGWGNYGYTF. CDR3 nucleotides: TGTGCCACCCGAGGGTGGGGTAACTATGGCTACACCTTC.

The chain carries TRBV3-1 and TRBJ2-7, with TRBD1 matching 8 bases. V gave up 4 bases and J gave up 7 bases; unmatched junction bases: 18. CDR1 is LGHDT and CDR2 is YNNKEL in the germline V gene (reference sequence). The CDR3 loop spans 17 amino acids. Here the CDR3 DNA reads TGTGCCAGCAGCCCGGTATTGGGGGAGGACAGGGAACGGGAGCAGTACTTC. It translates to CASSPVLGEDREREQYF.

This clone was picked up many times. The chain is built from TRBV24-1 and TRBJ2-3, with 10 bases identical to TRBD1. Germline assignment: CDR1 KGHDR and CDR2 SFDVKD. The CDR3 spans 16 residues. V shed 1 base, J shed 3 bases, and the junction held 3 bases outside the gene matches. The CDR3 protein is CATSDLRDRGTDTQYF. The CDR3 DNA reads as TGTGCCACCAGTGATTTAAGGGACAGGGGAACAGATACGCAGTATTTT.

This clone was recorded many times. CDR3 in DNA: TGTGCCAGTAGTATAAATTGGCAGCAGAATCAGCCCCAGCATTTT. Residues: CASSINWQQNQPQHF. The V gene is TRBV19, the J gene TRBJ1-5; D is unclear. The CDR3 extends over 15 amino acids. Trimming cost V 2 bases and J 4 bases, with 12 bases left between them. Germline-derived CDR1 and CDR2 are LNHDA and SQIVND (reference sequence).